The 26 T cell receptor beta chains below all came from one sample that was sequenced in a study of cytomegalovirus exposure and HLA in healthy donors. The PCR was carried out with 60 Vbeta primers and 13 Jbeta primers. Data came from immunoSEQ multiplex PCR; TCRdb stores just in-frame clones and leaves some out. The sample consists of 180,000 or so clones, 65% to 85% of them appearing once. The sample comprised PBMCs. Receptors were obtained from a girl aged 10 to 17 in good health and CMV-seropositive.

This chain joins TRBV9 and TRBJ2-2; 7 bases fit TRBD2. Germline assignment: CDR1 SGDLS and CDR2 YYNGEE. The CDR3 consists of 15 residues. Unmatched junction bases numbered 8, after V lost 4 bases and J lost 5 bases. The DNA for the CDR3 is TGTGCCAGCAGCTGGGGGGGAGGGCTGACCGGGGAGCTGTTTTTT. Its protein is CASSWGGGLTGELFF.

The V and J genes are TRBV7-6 and TRBJ2-7, with TRBD1 matching over 12 bases. The CDR3 length is 20 residues. CDR1 SGHVS and CDR2 FNYEAQ come from the germline V gene. The ends lost 5 bases at V and 1 base at J; junction bases unmatched: 18. The CDR3 DNA sequence: TGTGCCAGCAGCCCCGACCATCCGGGACAGGGGGCTATAAGGTCCTACGAGCAGTACTTC. This sequence encodes CASSPDHPGQGAIRSYEQYF.

V is TRBV5-1 and J is TRBJ1-1; D remains unclear. Trimming removed 2 bases from V and 4 bases from J, with 9 bases in between. Germline loops: CDR1 SGHRS, CDR2 YFSETQ. The CDR3 is made up of 13 amino acids. CDR3 amino acids: CASSFTASTEAFF. The CDR3 DNA reads as TGCGCCAGCAGCTTCACAGCATCCACTGAAGCTTTCTTT.

Here the CDR3 reads CASSSGGGSGNTIYF. CDR3 nucleotide sequence: TGCGCCAGCAGCTCAGGTGGTGGCTCTGGAAACACCATATATTTT. The chain uses TRBV5-1 and TRBJ1-3; D uncertain. Germline V lookup: CDR1 SGHRS, CDR2 YFSETQ. This CDR3 contains 15 residues. Trimming took 3 bases from V and 0 from J, leaving 10 bases between them. The whole variable domain, remainder taken from reference TRBV5-1 and TRBJ1-3, is KAGVTQTPRYLIKTRGQQVTLSCSPISGHRSVSWYQQTPGQGLQFLFEYFSETQRNKGNFPGRFSGRQFSNSRSEMNVSTLELGDSALYLCASSSGGGSGNTIYFGEGSWLTVV.

About this clone itself: An end of the junction differs from the germline gene, which may be a read error. This sequence joins TRBV6-5 and TRBJ1-1; TRBD1 is a possible D gene (5 bases). CDR1 and CDR2 from the germline V gene are MNHEY and SVGAGI. The CDR3 is 15 residues long. The chain's CDR3 is CASSYYGTGNTEAFF. CDR3 coding DNA: TGTGCCAGCAGCTACTATGGTACAGGGAACACTGAAGCTTTCTTT.

The chain has TRBV19 and TRBJ1-2, with D uncertain. Per the germline V gene, CDR1 is LNHDA and CDR2 is SQIVND (reference sequence). This CDR3 has 16 residues. V lost 1 base and J lost 6, with 18 bases in between. This CDR3 is CASSIVGAAPRDGYTF. The CDR3 DNA reads as TGTGCCAGTAGTATAGTGGGAGCAGCCCCGAGGGATGGCTACACCTTC.

V usage is TRBV7-9 and J usage is TRBJ2-1, with 10 bases matching TRBD1. Trimming took 5 bases from V and 6 from J; bases not matched to a gene: 7. This CDR3 spans 15 amino acids. Per the germline V gene, CDR1 is SEHNR and CDR2 is FQNEAQ (reference sequence). The DNA of the CDR3 is TGTGCCAGCAGCCGGGCCGGGACAGGGGCCAATGAGCAGTTCTTC. Its protein product is CASSRAGTGANEQFF.

The chain recombines TRBV15 with TRBJ2-4; TRBD2 agrees at 10 bases. The germline V gene has CDR1 LNHNV and CDR2 YYDKDF (reference sequence). This CDR3 region has 16 residues. After removal of 0 bases from V and 7 bases from J, the junction contained 6 bases not matched to a gene. The CDR3 here is CATSRDRGTSANIQYF. The CDR3, as DNA: TGTGCCACCAGCAGAGATCGCGGGACTAGCGCGAACATTCAGTACTTC.

The CDR3 nucleotides read TGCGCCAGCAGCTGGGACAGACCGAGGGACTCTGGCTACACCTTC. Its translation: CASSWDRPRDSGYTF. The chain employs TRBV5-1 and TRBJ1-2, with TRBD1 matching over 7 bases. The germline CDR1 and CDR2 sequences are SGHRS and YFSETQ. This CDR3 contains 15 residues. Losses at the gene ends were 3 bases for V and 7 bases for J; bases not matched to a gene: 12.

CDR3 nucleotide sequence: TGTGCCAGCAGACTTGACCCGGGACTAGTGACAGATACGCAGTATTTT. This encodes CASRLDPGLVTDTQYF. This chain links TRBV7-2 with TRBJ2-3; TRBD2 agrees at 8 bases. The trim removed 6 bases at V and 3 bases at J, leaving 11 bases unmatched. This CDR3 spans 16 amino acids. The germline V gene encodes CDR1 SGHTA and CDR2 FQGNSA.

The chain links TRBV7-6 to TRBJ2-1; TRBD2 agrees at 14 bases. CDR1 is SGHVS, CDR2 FNYEAQ, per germline. V was pared by 5 bases and J by 6 bases, with 6 bases of the junction left unmatched. This CDR3 has 16 amino acids. The CDR3 protein is CASSRTSGRTPNEQFF. The DNA for the CDR3 is TGTGCCAGCAGCCGGACTAGCGGGAGGACCCCCAATGAGCAGTTCTTC. Looking up the rest from reference TRBV7-6 and TRBJ2-1 gives the full variable domain: GAGVSQSPRYKVTKRGQDVALRCDPISGHVSLYWYRQALGQGPEFLTYFNYEAQQDKSGLPNDRFSAERPEGSISTLTIQRTEQRDSAMYRCASSRTSGRTPNEQFFGPGTRLTVL.

This chain joins TRBV18 and TRBJ2-7; D unresolved. The germline V gene encodes CDR1 KGHSH and CDR2 LQKENI. V lost 4 bases to trimming and J lost 1 base, with 11 bases between them. The CDR3 sequence is 14 residues long. The CDR3 DNA follows: TGTGCCAGCTCACGCACCGGTGTATCCTACGAGCAGTACTTC. Its translation is CASSRTGVSYEQYF. Together with reference TRBV18 and TRBJ2-7, the CDR3 gives the full variable domain: NAGVMQNPRHLVRRRGQEARLRCSPMKGHSHVYWYRQLPEEGLKFMVYLQKENIIDESGMPKERFSAEFPKEGPSILRIQQVVRGDSAAYFCASSRTGVSYEQYFGPGTRLTVT.

The chain recombines TRBV7-2 with TRBJ1-5, with TRBD1 as a possible D gene (5 bases). Germline V lookup: CDR1 SGHTA, CDR2 FQGNSA. The CDR3 is 14 amino acids. The V and J ends lost 7 bases and 7 bases respectively, with 17 bases between them. The CDR3 bases are TGTGCCAGCACCCTGGGGGGGTTGGTGCAGCCCCAGCATTTT. This gives the protein CASTLGGLVQPQHF.

The rearrangement uses TRBV25-1 and TRBJ1-1; weak D call: TRBD1 (6 bases). CDR1 is MGHDK and CDR2 is SYGVNS in the germline V gene. Trimming cost V 6 bases and J 4 bases, with 12 bases left between them. CDR3 length equals 13 residues. The CDR3 DNA reads as TGTGCCAGCAGACAGGGATTTGGCACTGAAGCTTTCTTT. Amino acid sequence: CASRQGFGTEAFF.

The V call is TRBV14, the J call TRBJ1-4; TRBD1 matches 8 bases. V was pared by 1 base and J by 13 bases, with 11 bases of the junction left unmatched. The length of the CDR3 is 15 residues. Germline V lookup: CDR1 SGHDN, CDR2 FVKESK. Here the CDR3 DNA reads TGTGCCAGCAGCCAAGGCACAGGGGGGGAATATGGACTGTTTTTT. Its translation: CASSQGTGGEYGLFF.

The chain has TRBV27 and TRBJ2-3, with D possibly TRBD1 on 6 matching bases. This CDR3 has 16 amino acids. Germline V CDR1 and CDR2: MNHEY, SMNVEV (reference sequence). V was clipped by 8 bases and J by 3 bases, with 21 bases between them. CDR3: CASGFRSGAGTDTQYF. CDR3 DNA sequence: TGTGCCAGCGGGTTCAGATCAGGGGCCGGGACAGATACGCAGTATTTT.

The CDR3 nucleotides are TGTGCCAGCAGTGAGAGGGGACAGGGGTACGGGACCCAGTACTTC. It yields the protein CASSERGQGYGTQYF. The rearrangement links TRBV2 to TRBJ2-5, with TRBD1 identical over 10 bases. The V segment lost 3 bases and the J segment 7 bases; nucleotides outside the gene matches: 8. The germline CDR1 and CDR2 sequences are SNHLY and FYNNEI. CDR3 length: 15 residues.

J is TRBJ2-1 and V is TRBV4-1; tentatively, D is TRBD1 (6 bases). Germline loops: CDR1 MGHRA, CDR2 YSYEKL. The CDR3 sequence is 17 residues long. The V end lost 1 base, the J end lost 3 bases, and 16 bases lay between the germline ends. The CDR3 DNA sequence: TGCGCCAGCAGCCAAGGACAGGACAGATTAAACTACAATGAGCAGTTCTTC. Its protein is CASSQGQDRLNYNEQFF.

The chain is built from TRBV29-1 and TRBJ1-1; D not certain. Germline V gives CDR1 SQVTM, CDR2 ANQGSEA. V lost 8 bases and J lost 0, with 13 bases in between. The CDR3 runs 13 residues. The DNA for the CDR3 is TGCAGCTCCACGTTAAACTTGAACACTGAAGCTTTCTTT. Its translation: CSSTLNLNTEAFF.

This clone was detected a few times. Other nucleotide sequences in the sample specify the same CDR3. V usage is TRBV6-5 and J usage is TRBJ2-5, with D perhaps matching TRBD2 (5 bases). The CDR3 extends over 14 amino acids. The ends were cut back, 6 bases at V and 4 bases at J, with 15 bases in the middle. Germline V gene data show CDR1 as MNHEY and CDR2 as SVGAGI. CDR3 loop: CASRPLARLETQYF. DNA of the CDR3: TGTGCCAGCAGACCTTTAGCGAGGCTAGAGACCCAGTACTTC.

V gene TRBV6-5 combines with J gene TRBJ2-2; D possibly corresponds to TRBD2 (5 bases). CDR1 and CDR2 (germline): MNHEY, SVGAGI. The CDR3 totals 15 residues. Trimming took 5 bases from V and 7 from J, leaving 17 bases between them. This chain's CDR3 is CASSRRYDEYGELFF. CDR3 nucleotide sequence: TGTGCCAGCAGTCGGAGGTACGACGAATACGGGGAGCTGTTTTTT.

The chain is built from TRBV10-2 and TRBJ2-3; TRBD1 matches 8 bases. The CDR3 sequence is 14 residues long. Per the germline V gene, CDR1 is WSHSY and CDR2 is SAAADI. J was trimmed by 6 bases and V by 4 bases; bases with no gene match: 6. The CDR3: CASSGRTGLDTQYF. The CDR3 nucleotides are TGCGCCAGCAGTGGAAGGACAGGGCTTGATACGCAGTATTTT.

The chain employs TRBV27 and TRBJ1-1; D is perhaps TRBD1 (6 bases). Germline CDR1 is MNHEY and CDR2 is SMNVEV (reference sequence). V lost 4 bases and J lost 6, with 9 bases in between. The CDR3 loop spans 12 amino acids. Written as DNA, the CDR3 is TGTGCCAGCAGTTGGGGGGGCGCTGAAGCTTTCTTT. Protein product: CASSWGGAEAFF.

V and J are TRBV2 and TRBJ1-2, with D hard to call. The ends were cut back, 7 bases at V and 3 bases at J, with 12 bases in the middle. This CDR3 comprises 13 residues. The germline V gene has CDR1 SNHLY and CDR2 FYNNEI. CDR3 nucleotides: TGTGCCAGCAAGAGTTGGGAGGACTATGGCTACACCTTC. It translates to CASKSWEDYGYTF.

V is TRBV9 and J is TRBJ2-3; D ambiguous. The ends were cut back, 3 bases at V and 2 bases at J, with 16 bases in the middle. This CDR3 spans 16 amino acids. The germline gives CDR1 SGDLS, CDR2 YYNGEE. As DNA, the CDR3 is TGTGCCAGCAGCGCCGACCCGGGTTACTCCACAGATACGCAGTATTTT. This gives the protein CASSADPGYSTDTQYF.

The chain has TRBV7-8 and TRBJ2-1; 12 positions match TRBD1. V shed 5 bases, J shed 13 bases, and the junction held 12 bases outside the gene matches. This CDR3 spans 15 amino acids. CDR1 is SGHVS, CDR2 FQNEAQ, per germline. The CDR3 nucleotides are TGTGCCAGCAGCATCCGGGGACAGGGGGCGAAAATCCAGTTCTTC. Its translation: CASSIRGQGAKIQFF. Filled out from reference TRBV7-8 and TRBJ2-1, the complete variable domain reads GAGVSQSPRYKVAKRGQDVALRCDPISGHVSLFWYQQALGQGPEFLTYFQNEAQLDKSGLPSDRFFAERPEGSVSTLKIQRTQQEDSAVYLCASSIRGQGAKIQFFGPGTRLTVL.